What follows are 5 T cell receptor beta chains derived from one specimen sequenced in a study of T cell changes during pregnancy in multiple sclerosis. The data were produced by immunoSEQ multiplex PCR, yet TCRdb's version contains in-frame clones alone and is incomplete. This table holds about 65,000 clones, around 92% found once. The sequencing used CD8+ T cells from peripheral blood mononuclear cells, collected in the third trimester of pregnancy. These receptors originate from a female donor in good health, enrolled as a control in a pregnancy study.

In its sample, this clone was seen once. The genes are TRBV21-1 and TRBJ1-2; TRBD1 was called by the table and not checked on the DNA. TRBV21-1 is assigned pseudogene status. CDR3 length: 15 amino acids. The CDR3 region has the DNA TGTGCCAGCAGCATCACCCCCGGGACAGGGGGTGGCTACACCTTC. As protein: CASSITPGTGGGYTF.

The chain couples TRBV7-6 to TRBJ2-7; 9 nucleotides align to TRBD1. J was trimmed by 3 bases and V by 4 bases; bases with no gene match: 4. This CDR3 region has 14 residues. Germline V lookup: CDR1 SGHVS, CDR2 FNYEAQ. CDR3 sequence (DNA): TGTGCCAGCAGCTCCGGGACAGGGATCTACGAGCAGTACTTC. Translated: CASSSGTGIYEQYF.

This clone was counted once. This chain joins TRBV19 and TRBJ1-4; D might be TRBD1 (5 bases). Trimming removed 0 bases at V and 7 bases at J, with 12 bases between. Looked up from germline, CDR1 is LNHDA and CDR2 is SQIVND (reference sequence). The CDR3 is 15 amino acids. CDR3 sequence reads: CASSIDGGVGEKLFF. The CDR3 DNA reads TGTGCCAGTAGTATAGACGGGGGGGTTGGTGAAAAACTGTTTTTT.

This chain links TRBV6-6 with TRBJ1-2; no definite D call. The CDR3 consists of 13 residues. V shed 2 bases and J shed 7 bases, with 11 bases lying between them. The germline gives CDR1 MNHNY, CDR2 SVGAGI (reference sequence). The chain's CDR3 is CASSYPGIGGYTF. The DNA of the CDR3 is TGTGCCAGCAGTTACCCCGGGATTGGTGGCTACACCTTC.

The genes are TRBV10-2 and TRBJ2-1; no reliable D call. Trimming pared 1 base from V and 0 bases from J, leaving 7 bases between. In germline, CDR1 is WSHSY, CDR2 SAAADI. The CDR3 spans 15 residues. The CDR3 sequence: CASSEWAGSYNEQFF. The CDR3 DNA is TGCGCCAGCAGTGAGTGGGCTGGCTCCTACAATGAGCAGTTCTTC.